This is a list of T cell receptor beta chains from one sample in a study of blood T cell repertoires in COVID-19. Some clones are missing from TCRdb's copy, which holds only in-frame ones; the method was immunoSEQ multiplex PCR. The table has around 290,000 clones, approximately 89% seen once. The sample was PBMCs or T cells enriched from blood (not recorded which). All receptors come from a woman aged 18 to 35 who had recovered from COVID-19. The CDR3 runs from the conserved cysteine through the conserved F or W. A row's size may be missing; if present it is once, few, many or a size class.

TRBV7-6	-	TRBJ2-2	CASSVRLAGGDSTGELFF
TRBV2	once	TRBJ2-3	CASSAEGWSTDTQYF
TRBV5-6	-	TRBJ1-5	CASSLGPALNQPQHF
TRBV10-2	-	TRBJ2-7	CASSDSPYEQYF
TRBV11-2	-	TRBJ2-1	CASSSLAGRNEQFF
TRBV5-4	-	TRBJ2-5	CASSVSIGDSKETQYF
TRBV3-1/TRBV3-2	-	TRBJ2-2	CASSQGWRGTGELFF
TRBV30	-	TRBJ1-3	CAWSADFSGNTIYF
TRBV7-2	-	TRBJ1-2	CASSLVGGGYGYTF
TRBV25-1	-	TRBJ1-2	CASSVHDGYTF
TRBV6-5	-	TRBJ1-2	CASRTAKGAGYTF
TRBV7-9	-	TRBJ2-1	CASRPVPGLADSSYNEQFF
TRBV20-1	-	TRBJ2-7	CSASDTYEQYF
TRBV6-5	once	TRBJ2-2	CASTSRGSRELFF
TRBV2	-	TRBJ1-2	CASRKTGGAYGYTF
TRBV11-1	-	TRBJ2-1	CASSLAGEGPRGQFF
TRBV10-3	-	TRBJ1-5	CAIGGPSYSNQPQHF
TRBV28	-	TRBJ2-3	CASSLSLTSGRTDTQYF
TRBV4-2	-	TRBJ2-2	CASSHPLGPKTGELFF
TRBV5-1	-	TRBJ2-7	CASSSSGSSEQYF
TRBV6-5	-	TRBJ1-4	CASSLTENEKLFF
TRBV6-5	-	TRBJ2-1	CASSSGQGFNEQFF
TRBV30	-	TRBJ2-3	CACNALNRGPWTDTQYF
TRBV5-1	-	TRBJ2-2	CASRRSNGNTGELFF
TRBV3-1/TRBV3-2	-	TRBJ2-1	CASSQGGGSNNEQFF
TRBV5-1	-	TRBJ2-1	CASSLDLSSYNEQFF
TRBV11-3	-	TRBJ1-1	CASSLDPLAVEAFF
TRBV18	-	TRBJ2-1	CASSLPRGSSYNEQFF
TRBV29-1	-	TRBJ1-2	CSVLDGGGYTF
TRBV5-1	-	TRBJ1-4	CASSFRGTNEKLFF
TRBV21-1	-	TRBJ2-7	CASSKRSPCEGRGHEQYF
TRBV7-8	-	TRBJ1-1	CASSVQGTEAFF
TRBV7-9	-	TRBJ1-2	CASSISTGNGYTF
TRBV5-1	-	TRBJ1-2	CASSLAAGPYGYTF
TRBV7-6	-	TRBJ2-2	CASSLIRRASGATGELFF
TRBV28	-	TRBJ2-7	CASTAGGYYEQYF
TRBV5-4	-	TRBJ1-2	CASSLKTGGAGGYTF
TRBV11-2	-	TRBJ2-3	CASSTGGPDTQYF
TRBV9	-	TRBJ1-1	CASSSSPNTEAFF
TRBV2	-	TRBJ2-3	CASRDTLTDTQYF
TRBV28	-	TRBJ1-5	CASSSPAGTTNQPQHF
TRBV14	-	TRBJ2-3	CASSQVMWREGLRDTQYF
TRBV7-2	-	TRBJ2-2	CASSLEGRGLDTGELFF
TRBV13	-	TRBJ1-6	CASSLALGSGSSYNSPLHF
TRBV29-1	few	TRBJ2-5	CSVDRSGERATQYF
TRBV6-5	-	TRBJ2-2	CASSQDRLTGELFF
TRBV28	-	TRBJ2-5	CASSPPGLAETYQETQYF
TRBV9	-	TRBJ2-1	CASSAGTSISEQFF
TRBV12-3/TRBV12-4	-	TRBJ1-6	CASSLTTDSPLHF
TRBV28	-	TRBJ2-3	CASSLRGQGRRAQYF
TRBV5-6	-	TRBJ1-2	CASSSPGVNGYTF
TRBV12-3/TRBV12-4	-	TRBJ2-1	CASRRLVDEQFF
TRBV5-1	-	TRBJ2-3	CASSSLAASTDTQYF
TRBV15	-	TRBJ1-2	CATSRAQSNYGYTF
TRBV7-2	-	TRBJ1-2	CASSLGVQGNYGYTF